The clone carrying this T cell receptor (beta chain) was observed once. What it binds is not known. The entry originates in a study of Graves' ophthalmopathy and Graves' hyperthyroidism. Overall study results and limits: Discriminating ophthalmopathy from stable hyperthyroidism, a 13-signature model attained a sensitivity of approximately 85% and a specificity of about 81%. The model achieved approximately 71% sensitivity and approximately 74% specificity for ophthalmopathy progression.

RNA served as the template for amplifying TCR beta CDR3 regions. The authors performed first-round RT-PCR with HTBI primers and then a second-round multiplex PCR. One entry per CDR3 protein results from TCRdb running MiXCR on the multiplex PCR reads. The data hold about 370,000 distinct CDR3 sequences, with 17% observed a single time. Germline loops: CDR1 MNHNS, CDR2 SASEGT. The CDR3 consists of 14 residues. V shed 5 bases and J shed 0 bases, with 11 bases lying between them. Sequences were obtained from peripheral blood. This receptor was identified in an adult woman with stable Graves' hyperthyroidism. This sequence joins TRBV6-1 and TRBJ2-7, with D possibly matching TRBD1 (6 bases). The CDR3 sequence is CASSRQDSSYEQYF. The CDR3 DNA sequence: TGTGCCAGCAGTCGACAGGATAGCTCCTACGAGCAGTACTTC.